This TCR beta chain was captured by sequencing in a study of T cells in Graves' hyperthyroidism and ophthalmopathy. Those patients with uncontrolled infection, other autoimmune disease, pregnancy or lactation were excluded. This clonotype was recorded many times. Its cognate antigen is unknown. Whole-study findings and limits: Blood also showed most of the thyroid clonotypes that were expanded above 0.001.

Amplification of TCR beta CDR3 regions used RNA as the template. RT-PCR in the first round (using the HTBI primer set) targeted the TCR CDR3. TCRdb fed the multiplex PCR reads into MiXCR, producing one record per CDR3 protein. Here the sample spans around 420,000 distinct CDR3 sequences, around 14% being singletons. This TCR was recovered from a woman younger than 35 with Graves' hyperthyroidism. Sequenced material: blood.

CDR3 amino acids: CASSVHRLAGVETQYF. DNA for the CDR3: TGTGCCAGCAGTGTCCACCGACTAGCGGGGGTAGAGACCCAGTACTTC. V usage is TRBV2 and J usage is TRBJ2-5; 12 bases match TRBD2. From germline, CDR1 is SNHLY and CDR2 FYNNEI. This CDR3 spans 16 amino acids. Trimming at V came to 4 bases and at J to 4 bases, leaving 7 bases not matched to a gene.